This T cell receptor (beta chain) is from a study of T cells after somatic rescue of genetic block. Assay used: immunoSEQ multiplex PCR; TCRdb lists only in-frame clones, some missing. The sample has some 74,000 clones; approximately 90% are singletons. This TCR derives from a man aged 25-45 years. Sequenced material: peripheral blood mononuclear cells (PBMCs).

Here the CDR3 DNA reads TGCAGTGTGAGGGGGCCGAGAGCTTTCTTT. This sequence encodes CSVRGPRAFF. V and J are TRBV20-1 and TRBJ1-1, with 7 bases fitting TRBD1. This CDR3 comprises 10 residues. Germline loops: CDR1 DFQATT, CDR2 SNEGSKA (reference sequence). Trimming took 7 bases from V and 10 from J; bases not matched to a gene: 6.